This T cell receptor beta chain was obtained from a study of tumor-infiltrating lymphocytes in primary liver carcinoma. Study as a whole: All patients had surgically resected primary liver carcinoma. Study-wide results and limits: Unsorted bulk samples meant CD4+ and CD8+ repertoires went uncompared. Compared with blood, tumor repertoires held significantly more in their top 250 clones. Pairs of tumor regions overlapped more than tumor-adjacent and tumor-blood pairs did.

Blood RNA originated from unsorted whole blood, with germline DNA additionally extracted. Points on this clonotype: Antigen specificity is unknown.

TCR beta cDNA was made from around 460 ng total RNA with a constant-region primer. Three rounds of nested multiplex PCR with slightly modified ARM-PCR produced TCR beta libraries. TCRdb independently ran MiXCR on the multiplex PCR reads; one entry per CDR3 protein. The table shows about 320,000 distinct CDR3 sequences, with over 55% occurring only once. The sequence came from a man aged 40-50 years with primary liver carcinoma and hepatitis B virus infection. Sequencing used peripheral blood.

The CDR3 loop is CASRRAGAEDTQYF. The CDR3 DNA sequence: TGCGCCAGTAGACGAGCAGGGGCAGAAGATACGCAGTATTTT. V usage is TRBV4-3 and J usage is TRBJ2-3; a possible D gene is TRBD1 (6 bases). V lost 9 bases, J lost 5 bases, and 18 bases lay in between. The CDR3 loop spans 14 amino acids. The germline V gene has CDR1 LGHNA and CDR2 YSLEER.